Each of the 3 T cell receptor beta chains below was sequenced from the same sample in a study of blood T cell repertoires in COVID-19. Assay: immunoSEQ multiplex PCR; the TCRdb copy retains only in-frame clones and omits some. The table has tens of thousands of clones, roughly nine tenths seen once; the top ten hold 2.5% to 3%. Sequencing was performed on peripheral blood. The receptors stem from a man aged 45-60 years with acute or convalescent COVID-19.

This chain connects TRBV29-1 to TRBJ2-1; 9 bases map to TRBD1. The CDR3 contains 15 residues. V was clipped by 5 bases and J by 6 bases; unmatched bases: 11. Germline CDR1 reads SQVTM; CDR2 reads ANQGSEA. The CDR3: CSVYSGQGFGNEQFF. CDR3 coding DNA: TGCAGCGTTTACTCTGGACAGGGGTTCGGCAATGAGCAGTTCTTC.

The chain combines TRBV5-1 with TRBJ2-3; TRBD1 is a possible D gene (6 bases). The CDR3 totals 15 residues. The germline CDR1 and CDR2 sequences are SGHRS and YFSETQ. Between the trimmed V and J ends, which lost 4 bases and 4 bases, there was a span of 16 bases. The CDR3 here is CASSLNGQSADTQYF. As DNA, the CDR3 is TGCGCCAGCAGCCTCAACGGACAGTCCGCAGATACGCAGTATTTT.

The chain couples TRBV6-2 or TRBV6-3 to TRBJ1-1; the D gene is possibly TRBD1 (6 bases). This CDR3 is built from 14 residues. Trimming cost V 5 bases and J 1 base, with 11 bases left between them. Germline lookup yields CDR1 MNHEY and CDR2 SVGEGT. CDR3 region: CASSPTGRNTEAFF. The CDR3 bases are TGTGCCAGCAGTCCGACAGGCCGGAACACTGAAGCTTTCTTT.